What follows describes a single T cell receptor beta chain. This clone was seen repeatedly, ten times or more. It has no known antigen specificity. Base qualities are not at hand, and no much larger clone is one base apart. The collaborating institutions used their own protocols to collect whole blood in K2EDTA tubes. For TCRbeta analysis, collaborators shipped samples in one of three forms: frozen whole blood, isolated PBMCs, or DNA extracted from either of those sample types. The data originate from a study of blood T cell repertoires in COVID-19 (dated by TCRdb to 2019 to 2021). Turning to the overall study: Collaborator samples came from the United States, Italy and Spain and covered acute and convalescent phases of COVID-19. The material from the prospective study consisted of cDNA or gDNA derived from T cells, B-cell-depleted T cells, or PBMCs. HLA class I and class II types, where available, came from metadata supplied by the sample provider rather than from assay-based typing. The repertoires were released in a freely available public database intended as a resource for research on the immune response to SARS-CoV-2. Samples were obtained from the ongoing ImmuneRACE study (first 160 participants) and from about 1,300 subjects provided by 6 global collaborators. Subjects who had been exposed to COVID-19, were actively infected with it, or had recovered from it provided the deeply sampled blood TCRbeta repertoires that made up the dataset. Sample metadata almost always included a de-identified subject ID, COVID-19 status, age in years and sex. What the study reported, not specific to this receptor: Clinical and demographic metadata were provided uncurated, with the amount varying by source and participant.

TCRbeta CDR3 regions were amplified from genomic DNA by means of the immunoSEQ Assay, a bias-controlled multiplex PCR. In the paper's pipeline: Within the assay, amplification of reference gene primers was used to estimate how many nucleated cells each sample contained. To quantify the absolute abundance of each unique TCRbeta CDR3 rearrangement, sequence reads were collapsed and filtered. For each sample, productive Simpson clonality was calculated as the square root of Simpson's diversity index over productive rearrangements. Held by TCRdb, this immuneACCESS table contains in-frame sequences only and omits some clones. Under half of the omission traces to an unresolved V gene where checked; the cause of the rest is unknown. For V, J and clone size, that table is used; D and trimming come from the DNA. Within this sample are some 72,000 clones, with around nine tenths of them counted one time only. Jointly, the top ten make up approximately 5% of the sample.

Sequencing was carried out using peripheral blood. The sequence derives from a man aged 50-60 years with active or convalescent COVID-19.

The CDR3 amino acid sequence is: CASSLTPGLNSPLHF. DNA sequence: TGTGCCAGCAGCTTAACCCCAGGGCTGAATTCACCCCTCCACTTT. This receptor chain uses TRBV11-2 and TRBJ1-6; a tentative D call is TRBD1 (5 bases match). The CDR3 starts with the cysteine, ends with the phenylalanine, and has 15 residues. The read is trimmed to its CDR3 DNA, 45 bases read in frame from base 1. From the germline V gene, CDR1 is SGHAT and CDR2 is FQNNGV. V is pared back by 2 bases and J by 7 bases, with 12 bases lying between the germline termini.